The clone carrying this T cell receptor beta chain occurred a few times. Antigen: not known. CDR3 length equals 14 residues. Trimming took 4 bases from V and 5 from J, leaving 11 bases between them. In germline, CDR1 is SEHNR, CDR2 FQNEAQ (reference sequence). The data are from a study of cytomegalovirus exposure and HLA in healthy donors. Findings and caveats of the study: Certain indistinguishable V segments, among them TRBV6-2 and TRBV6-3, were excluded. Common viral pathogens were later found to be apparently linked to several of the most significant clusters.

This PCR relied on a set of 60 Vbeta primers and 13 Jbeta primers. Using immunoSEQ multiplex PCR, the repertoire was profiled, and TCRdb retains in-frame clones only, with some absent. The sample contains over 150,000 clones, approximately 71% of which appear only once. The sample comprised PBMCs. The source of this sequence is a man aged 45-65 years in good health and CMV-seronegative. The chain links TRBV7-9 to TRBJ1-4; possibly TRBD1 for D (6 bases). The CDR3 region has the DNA TGTGCCAGCAGCTCTGGACAGCCGAATGAAAAACTGTTTTTT. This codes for CASSSGQPNEKLFF.